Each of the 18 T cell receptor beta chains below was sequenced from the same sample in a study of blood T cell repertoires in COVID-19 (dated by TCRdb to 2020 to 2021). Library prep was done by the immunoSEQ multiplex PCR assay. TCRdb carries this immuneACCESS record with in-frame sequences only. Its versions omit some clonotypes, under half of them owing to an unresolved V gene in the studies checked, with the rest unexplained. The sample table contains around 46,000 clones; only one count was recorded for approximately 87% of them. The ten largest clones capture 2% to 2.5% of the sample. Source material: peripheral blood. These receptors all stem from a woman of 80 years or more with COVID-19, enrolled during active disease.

CDR3 sequence reads: CASSTHRGLNSPLHF. CDR3 nucleotides: TGTGCCAGCAGCACCCACAGGGGGCTAAATTCACCCCTCCACTTT. V and J are TRBV5-5 and TRBJ1-6; 9 bases line up with TRBD1. The ends lost 4 bases at V and 7 bases at J; junction bases unmatched: 6. The CDR3 totals 15 residues. Germline V gene lookup returns CDR1 SGHKS and CDR2 YYEKEE (reference sequence).

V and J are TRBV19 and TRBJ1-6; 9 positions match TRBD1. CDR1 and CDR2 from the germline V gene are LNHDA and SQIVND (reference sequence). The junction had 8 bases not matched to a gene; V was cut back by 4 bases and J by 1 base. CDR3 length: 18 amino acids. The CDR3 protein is CASSSPGQGASYNSPLHF. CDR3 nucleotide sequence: TGTGCCAGTAGTAGCCCGGGACAGGGAGCGTCCTATAATTCACCCCTCCACTTT.

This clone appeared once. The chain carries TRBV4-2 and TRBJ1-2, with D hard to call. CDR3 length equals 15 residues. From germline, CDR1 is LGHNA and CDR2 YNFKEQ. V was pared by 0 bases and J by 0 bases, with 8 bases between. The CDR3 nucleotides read TGTGCCAGCAGCCAAGACGAGGGTACTAACTATGGCTACACCTTC. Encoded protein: CASSQDEGTNYGYTF.

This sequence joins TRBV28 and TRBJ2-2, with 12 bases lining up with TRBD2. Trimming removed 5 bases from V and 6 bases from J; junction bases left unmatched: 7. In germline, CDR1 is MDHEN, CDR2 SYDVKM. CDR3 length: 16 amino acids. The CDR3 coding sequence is TGTGCCAGCAGTGCTCGACTAGCGGGAGTTCCCGGGGAGCTGTTTTTT. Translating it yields CASSARLAGVPGELFF.

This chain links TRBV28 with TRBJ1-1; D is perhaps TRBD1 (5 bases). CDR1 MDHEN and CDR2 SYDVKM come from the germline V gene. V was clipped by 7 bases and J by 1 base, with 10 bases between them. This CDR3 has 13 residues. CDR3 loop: CASKLQENTEAFF. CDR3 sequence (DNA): TGTGCCAGCAAGTTACAGGAGAACACTGAAGCTTTCTTT.

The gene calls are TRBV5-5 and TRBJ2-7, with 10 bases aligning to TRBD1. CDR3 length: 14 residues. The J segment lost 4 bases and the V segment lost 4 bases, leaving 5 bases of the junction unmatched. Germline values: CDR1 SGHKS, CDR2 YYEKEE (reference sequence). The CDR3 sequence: CASSRGQGRYEQYF. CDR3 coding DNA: TGTGCCAGCAGCCGGGGACAGGGGAGGTACGAGCAGTACTTC. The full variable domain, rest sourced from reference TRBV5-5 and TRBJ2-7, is DAGVTQSPTHLIKTRGQQVTLRCSPISGHKSVSWYQQVLGQGPQFIFQYYEKEERGRGNFPDRFSARQFPNYSSELNVNALLLGDSALYLCASSRGQGRYEQYFGPGTRLTVT.

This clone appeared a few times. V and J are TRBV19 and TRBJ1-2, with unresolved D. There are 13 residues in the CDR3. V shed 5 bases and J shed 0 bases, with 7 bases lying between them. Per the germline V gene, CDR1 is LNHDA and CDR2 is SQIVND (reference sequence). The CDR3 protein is CASSSRANYGYTF. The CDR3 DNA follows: TGTGCCAGTAGTTCCCGGGCTAACTATGGCTACACCTTC. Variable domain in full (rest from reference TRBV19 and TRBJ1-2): DGGITQSPKYLFRKEGQNVTLSCEQNLNHDAMYWYRQDPGQGLRLIYYSQIVNDFQKGDIAEGYSVSREKKESFPLTVTSAQKNPTAFYLCASSSRANYGYTFGSGTRLTVV.

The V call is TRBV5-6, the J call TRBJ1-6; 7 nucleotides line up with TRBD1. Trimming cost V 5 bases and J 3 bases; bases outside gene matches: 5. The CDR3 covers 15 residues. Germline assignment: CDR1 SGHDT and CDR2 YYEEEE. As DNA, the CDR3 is TGTGCCAGCAGAACAGGGGCCAACTATAATTCACCCCTCCACTTT. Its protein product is CASRTGANYNSPLHF.

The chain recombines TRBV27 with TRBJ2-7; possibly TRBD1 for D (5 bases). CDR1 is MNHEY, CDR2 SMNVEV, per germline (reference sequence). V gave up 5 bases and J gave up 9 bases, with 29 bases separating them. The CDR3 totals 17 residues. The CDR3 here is CASSRYLQAAIPFVQYF. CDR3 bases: TGTGCCAGCAGTCGATACCTACAGGCCGCAATCCCCTTTGTGCAGTACTTC.

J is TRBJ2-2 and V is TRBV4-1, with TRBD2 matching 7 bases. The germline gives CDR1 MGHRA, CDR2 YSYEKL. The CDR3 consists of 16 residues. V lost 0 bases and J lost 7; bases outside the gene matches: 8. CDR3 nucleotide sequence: TGCGCCAGCAGCCAAGATACCAGCGGGGTCGGCGGGGAGCTGTTTTTT. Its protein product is CASSQDTSGVGGELFF.

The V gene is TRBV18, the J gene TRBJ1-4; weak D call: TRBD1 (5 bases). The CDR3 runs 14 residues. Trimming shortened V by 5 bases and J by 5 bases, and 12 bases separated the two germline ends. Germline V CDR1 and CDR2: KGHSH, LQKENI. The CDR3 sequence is CASSSSRANEKLFF. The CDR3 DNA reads TGTGCCAGCTCATCCTCCAGGGCGAATGAAAAACTGTTTTTT.

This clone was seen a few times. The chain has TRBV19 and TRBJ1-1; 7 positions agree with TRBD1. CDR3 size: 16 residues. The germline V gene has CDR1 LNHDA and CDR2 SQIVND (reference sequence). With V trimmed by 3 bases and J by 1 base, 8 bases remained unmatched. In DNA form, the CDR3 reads TGTGCCAGTAGTATCCTGACACAGGGGCGGAACACTGAAGCTTTCTTT. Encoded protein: CASSILTQGRNTEAFF.

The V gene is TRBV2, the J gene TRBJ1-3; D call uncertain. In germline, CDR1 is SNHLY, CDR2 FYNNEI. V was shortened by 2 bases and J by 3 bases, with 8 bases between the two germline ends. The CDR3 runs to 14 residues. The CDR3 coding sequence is TGTGCCAGCAGTGAAAGAGGGTTTGGAAACACCATATATTTT. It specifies CASSERGFGNTIYF.

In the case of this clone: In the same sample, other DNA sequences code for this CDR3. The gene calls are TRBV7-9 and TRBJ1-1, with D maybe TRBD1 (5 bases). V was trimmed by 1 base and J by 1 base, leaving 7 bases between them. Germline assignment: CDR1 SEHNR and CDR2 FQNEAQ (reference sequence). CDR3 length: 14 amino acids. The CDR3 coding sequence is TGTGCCAGCAGCTTAGTGGGGGGGAACACTGAAGCTTTCTTT. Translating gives CASSLVGGNTEAFF.

The DNA for the CDR3 is TGTGCCAGCAGCTTTACTACATCCTTGTCCTACAATGAGCAGTTCTTC. Translated: CASSFTTSLSYNEQFF. The chain has TRBV5-6 and TRBJ2-1; the D is unclear. The V end lost 2 bases, the J end lost 1 base, and 13 bases lay between the germline ends. The CDR3 is 16 residues long. The germline V gene encodes CDR1 SGHDT and CDR2 YYEEEE. Variable domain in full (rest from reference TRBV5-6 and TRBJ2-1): DAGVTQSPTHLIKTRGQQVTLRCSPKSGHDTVSWYQQALGQGPQFIFQYYEEEERQRGNFPDRFSGHQFPNYSSELNVNALLLGDSALYLCASSFTTSLSYNEQFFGPGTRLTVL.

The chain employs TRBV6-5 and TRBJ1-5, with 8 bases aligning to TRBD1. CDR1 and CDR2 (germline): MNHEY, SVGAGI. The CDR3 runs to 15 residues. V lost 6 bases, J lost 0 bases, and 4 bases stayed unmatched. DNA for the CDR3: TGTGCCAGCAGAGGGACAGGCTATAGCAATCAGCCCCAGCATTTT. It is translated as CASRGTGYSNQPQHF.

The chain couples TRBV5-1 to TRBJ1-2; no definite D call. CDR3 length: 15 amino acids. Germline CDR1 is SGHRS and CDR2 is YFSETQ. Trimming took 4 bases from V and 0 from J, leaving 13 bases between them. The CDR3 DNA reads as TGCGCCAGCAGCCTGACGGGTCCTCCTAACTATGGCTACACCTTC. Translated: CASSLTGPPNYGYTF.

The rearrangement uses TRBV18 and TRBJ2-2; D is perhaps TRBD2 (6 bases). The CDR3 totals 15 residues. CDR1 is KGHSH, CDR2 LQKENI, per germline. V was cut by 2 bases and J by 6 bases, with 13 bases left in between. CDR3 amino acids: CASSPRPGAAGELFF. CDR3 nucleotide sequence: TGTGCCAGCTCACCAAGACCGGGAGCGGCCGGGGAGCTGTTTTTT.